The present TCR beta chain was sequenced within a study of Ad26.COV2.S vaccination and SARS-CoV-2 variants (dated by TCRdb to the early 2020s). Some background on the complete study: The specificity and breadth of SARS-CoV-2-reactive T cell receptors after Ad26.COV2.S vaccination were assessed by TCRbeta repertoire sequencing. The TCR-sequenced set comprised about 32 samples: around 20 Ad26.COV2.S vaccine recipients, 5 placebo recipients and 8 SARS-CoV-2 convalescent individuals.

The time point label corresponds to: individuals recovered from natural SARS-CoV-2 infection. Spanning cysteine to phenylalanine, the CDR3 consists of 15 amino acids. Only the CDR3 region is kept as DNA, spanning 45 bases read in frame from base 1. CDR1 and CDR2, looked up from the germline V gene, are LGHNA and YSLEER. Compared with germline, V lacks 1 base and J lacks 4 bases; bases without a gene match: 3. TCRbeta CDR3 regions were sequenced with the immunoSEQ Assay. After extraction, genomic DNA underwent amplification by bias-controlled multiplex PCR, followed by high-throughput sequencing. As for the authors' bioinformatics: To quantify the absolute abundance of every unique TCRbeta CDR3 region, sequences were collapsed and filtered. T cell fraction was estimated by normalizing TCRbeta template counts to usable DNA, with usable DNA measured through amplification of reference genes found in all nucleated cells. Repertoire TCRs were annotated as SARS-CoV-2-specific when V gene, CDR3 amino acid sequence and J gene were exactly matched to a known reactive TCR set. The reference SARS-CoV-2 TCR set came from MIRA and was filtered for enrichment in COVID-19-positive ImmuneCODE repertoires, removing public or cross-reactive TCRs. Based on the MIRA antigens, annotated TCRs were further analysed at the level of specific ORF or position within ORF. Breadth was defined as annotated unique rearrangements over total unique productive rearrangements; depth was the summed frequency of those rearrangements. TCR breadth was compared between groups using two-sided Wilcoxon rank-sum tests. In its TCRdb copy, this immuneACCESS table keeps in-frame sequences only and misses some clones. Where compared with another copy, unresolved V genes explain less than half of these, and the others have no known cause. V, J and clone size reflect that table, while D and trimming were determined from the DNA. This sample comprises over 130,000 clones, more than 80% of them detected only once. Less than 6% of the sample is taken by the ten largest.

Here is what the overall study found, with its caveats: Comparable non-spike TCR breadth was observed between vaccine and placebo recipients, consistent with only spike being contained in the vaccine. Compared with placebo recipients, Ad26.COV2.S recipients showed higher spike-specific TCR breadth (P = 0.0014). It was noted by the authors that total T cell responses may have been underestimated by the TCR breadth and depth analyses. After vaccination, substantial breadth of spike-specific CD8+ and CD4+ T cell responses was reported.

Notes on this clone: The antigen it recognizes is unknown. Base-call qualities are not available, and no considerably larger clone is one nucleotide away.

The source material was peripheral blood, sampled after recovery from COVID-19. This receptor was obtained from a human donor who had recovered from COVID-19. The chain uses TRBV4-3 and TRBJ1-3; 8 middle bases align to TRBD1. The nucleotide sequence is TGCGCCAGCAGCCAAGTTAGGACAGGGGGAAACACCATATATTTT. The translation is CASSQVRTGGNTIYF.